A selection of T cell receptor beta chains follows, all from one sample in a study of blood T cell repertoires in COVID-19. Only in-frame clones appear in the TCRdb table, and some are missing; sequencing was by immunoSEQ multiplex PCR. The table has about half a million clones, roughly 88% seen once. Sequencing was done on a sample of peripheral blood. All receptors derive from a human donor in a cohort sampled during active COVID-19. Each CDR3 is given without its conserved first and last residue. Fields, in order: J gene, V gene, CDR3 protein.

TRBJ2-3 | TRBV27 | ASRGGRASDTQY
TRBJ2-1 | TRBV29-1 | SASGFYNEQF
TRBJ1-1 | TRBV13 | ASSLPYTEAF
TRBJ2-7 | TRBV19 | ASSITAGYEQY
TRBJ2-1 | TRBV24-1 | ATSDSREWYNEQF
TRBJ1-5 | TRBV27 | ASSPRGQGAGNQPQH
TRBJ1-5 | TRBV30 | AWGKTTGYQPQH
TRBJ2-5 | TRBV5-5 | ASSRGKRVGPKETQY
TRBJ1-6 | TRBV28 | ASHSESGTPLH
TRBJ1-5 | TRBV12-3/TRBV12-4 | ASRRGTHQPQH
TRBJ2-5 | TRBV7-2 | ASSAPGLAAQETQY
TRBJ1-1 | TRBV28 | ASSATGRGNTEAF
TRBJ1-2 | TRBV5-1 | ASTRDSTNYGYT
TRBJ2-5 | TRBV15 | ATSRDGAGETQY
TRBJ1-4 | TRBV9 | ASSVGSGGANEKLF
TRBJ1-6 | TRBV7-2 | ASSLDLGTGRGSPLH
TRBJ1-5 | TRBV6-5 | ASTPTLGPNQPQH
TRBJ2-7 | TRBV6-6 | ASSFNPDSNYEQY
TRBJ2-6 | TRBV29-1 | SVDTGRANVLT
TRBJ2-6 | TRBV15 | ATSSRTEIQTGANVLT
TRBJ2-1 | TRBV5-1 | ASSVTLAGGLAGEQF
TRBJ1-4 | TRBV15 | ATIPGGAPNEKLF
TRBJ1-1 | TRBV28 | AIRGRTGTEAF
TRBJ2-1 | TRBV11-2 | ASSPRTGGSVGNEQF
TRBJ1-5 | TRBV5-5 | ASSPGIYRGRVEPQH
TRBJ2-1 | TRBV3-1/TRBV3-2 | ASSQAGGPGNEQF
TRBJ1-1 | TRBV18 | ASSYSGPAGGNPEAF
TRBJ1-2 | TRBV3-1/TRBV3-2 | ASSQVHQGNYGYT
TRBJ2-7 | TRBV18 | ASSPSPLVREQY
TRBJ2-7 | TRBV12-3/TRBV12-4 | ASRATSYEQY
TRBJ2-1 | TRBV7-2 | ASSLEAVSYNEQF
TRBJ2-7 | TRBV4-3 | ASSQGLAHISYEQY
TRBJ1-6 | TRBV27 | ASSFSSLASPLH
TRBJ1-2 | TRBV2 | ASSEWAGYT
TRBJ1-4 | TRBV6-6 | ASIRRGDINEKLF
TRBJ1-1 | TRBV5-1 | ASSFRGGNTEAF
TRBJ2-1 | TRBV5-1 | ASSPPGLAVNEQF
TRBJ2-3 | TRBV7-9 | ASSLGGSDTQY
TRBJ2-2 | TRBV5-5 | ASSLTGGSKTGELF
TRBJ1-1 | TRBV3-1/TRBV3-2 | ASSVQRATEAF
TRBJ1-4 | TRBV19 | ASSTGAYEKLF
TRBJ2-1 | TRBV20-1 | SASLIRRGEQF
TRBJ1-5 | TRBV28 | ASSGTGQFFNQPQH
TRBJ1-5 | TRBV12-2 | ASRVPANQPQH
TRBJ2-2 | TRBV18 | ASSPETGMLAGELF
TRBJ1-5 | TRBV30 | AWSALTGKGQPQH
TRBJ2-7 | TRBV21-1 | ASARAGGEQY
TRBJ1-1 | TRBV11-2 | ASSLVGGRGTEAF
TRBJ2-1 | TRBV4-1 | ASSQGGLAAYNEQF
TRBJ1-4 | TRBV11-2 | ASSWTGYRTEKLF
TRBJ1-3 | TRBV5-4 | ASSLHSFIGTNSGNTIY
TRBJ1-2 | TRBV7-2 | ASSLEGNGQGGGYT
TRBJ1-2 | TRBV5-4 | ASRAGTGINYGYT
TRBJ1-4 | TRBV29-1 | SVVLNEKLF